This entry is about one T cell receptor (beta chain). Germline is not matched at one junction end, which may reflect a read error. Germline assignment: CDR1 SEHNR and CDR2 FQNEAQ (reference sequence). The CDR3 is made up of 12 amino acids. Sequencing used immunoSEQ multiplex PCR; TCRdb keeps in-frame clones, though not all of them. The data contain about 150,000 clones, around four fifths of them singletons. The data were obtained in a study of blood T cell repertoires in COVID-19. V gene TRBV7-9 combines with J gene TRBJ2-7; D perhaps matches TRBD2 (7 bases). The TCR originated in a man in his 70s with acute or convalescent COVID-19. The sample comprised peripheral blood. The CDR3 is CASSTLGGPSDF. CDR3 bases: TGTGCCAGCAGCACCCTGGGGGGGCCCTCGGACTTC.